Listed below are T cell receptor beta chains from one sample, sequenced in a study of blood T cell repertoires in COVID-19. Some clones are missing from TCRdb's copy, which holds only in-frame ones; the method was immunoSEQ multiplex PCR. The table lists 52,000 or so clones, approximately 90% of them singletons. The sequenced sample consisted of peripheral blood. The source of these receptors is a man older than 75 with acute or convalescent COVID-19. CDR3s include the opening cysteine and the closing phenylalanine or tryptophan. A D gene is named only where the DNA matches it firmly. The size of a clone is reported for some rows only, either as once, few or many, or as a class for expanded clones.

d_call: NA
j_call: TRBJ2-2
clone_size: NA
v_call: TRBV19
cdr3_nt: TGTGCCAGTAGGCGCCAGGGGTCCACCGGGGAGCTGTTTTTT
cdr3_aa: CASRRQGSTGELFF

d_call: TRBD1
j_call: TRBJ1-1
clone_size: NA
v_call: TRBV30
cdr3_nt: TGTGCCTGGAGTCGACAGGGCCCCACTGAAGCTTTCTTT
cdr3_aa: CAWSRQGPTEAFF

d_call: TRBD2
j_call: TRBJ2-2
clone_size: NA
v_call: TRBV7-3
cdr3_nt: TGTGCCAGCAGCCCAGGACTAGCGCGGGGGGAGCTGTTTTTT
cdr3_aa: CASSPGLARGELFF

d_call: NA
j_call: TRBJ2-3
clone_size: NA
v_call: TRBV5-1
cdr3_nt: TGCGCCAGCAGCCCGGGGGACAGAAACACAGATACGCAGTATTTT
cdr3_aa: CASSPGDRNTDTQYF

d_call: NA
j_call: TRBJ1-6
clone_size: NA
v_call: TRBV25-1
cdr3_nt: TGTGCCAGCAGCTCCCGGGTTTTAAATTCACCCCTCCACTTT
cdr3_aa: CASSSRVLNSPLHF

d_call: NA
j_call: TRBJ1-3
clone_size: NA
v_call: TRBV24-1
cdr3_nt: TGTGCCACCAGTGGGTGGGGGCTCGCCGGCTCTGGAAACACCATATATTTT
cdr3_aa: CATSGWGLAGSGNTIYF

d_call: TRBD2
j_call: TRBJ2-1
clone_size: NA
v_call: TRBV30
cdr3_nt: TGTGCCTGGAGCGGACTAGCGGGGGGAACAGGTGAGCAGTTCTTC
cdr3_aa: CAWSGLAGGTGEQFF

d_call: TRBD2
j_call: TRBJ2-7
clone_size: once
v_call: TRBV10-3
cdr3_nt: TGTGCCATCAGTGTCACTAGCGGGGGATCCTACGAGCAGTACTTC
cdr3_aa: CAISVTSGGSYEQYF

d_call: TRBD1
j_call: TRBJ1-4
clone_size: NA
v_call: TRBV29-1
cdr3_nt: TGCAGCGTCTCCGGGACAGGGGGTACCGATGAAAAACTGTTTTTT
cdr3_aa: CSVSGTGGTDEKLFF

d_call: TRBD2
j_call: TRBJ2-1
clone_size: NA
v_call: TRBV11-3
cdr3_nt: TGTGCCAGCAGCTTAGTTCTAGCGGGGGCCTCCTACAATGAGCAGTTCTTC
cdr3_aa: CASSLVLAGASYNEQFF

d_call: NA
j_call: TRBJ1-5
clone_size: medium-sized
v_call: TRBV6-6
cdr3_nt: TGTGCCAGCCGGGGTGCCGTTTATAGCAATCAGCCCCAGCATTTT
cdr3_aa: CASRGAVYSNQPQHF

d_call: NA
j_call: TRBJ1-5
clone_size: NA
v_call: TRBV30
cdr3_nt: TGTGCCTTGAAAGGGGGGGACATAAATCAGCCCCAGCATTTT
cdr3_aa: CALKGGDINQPQHF

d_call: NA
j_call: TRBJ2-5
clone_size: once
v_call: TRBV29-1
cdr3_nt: TGCAGCGTTGTACTAGTGGCCGAGACCCAGTACTTC
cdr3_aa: CSVVLVAETQYF